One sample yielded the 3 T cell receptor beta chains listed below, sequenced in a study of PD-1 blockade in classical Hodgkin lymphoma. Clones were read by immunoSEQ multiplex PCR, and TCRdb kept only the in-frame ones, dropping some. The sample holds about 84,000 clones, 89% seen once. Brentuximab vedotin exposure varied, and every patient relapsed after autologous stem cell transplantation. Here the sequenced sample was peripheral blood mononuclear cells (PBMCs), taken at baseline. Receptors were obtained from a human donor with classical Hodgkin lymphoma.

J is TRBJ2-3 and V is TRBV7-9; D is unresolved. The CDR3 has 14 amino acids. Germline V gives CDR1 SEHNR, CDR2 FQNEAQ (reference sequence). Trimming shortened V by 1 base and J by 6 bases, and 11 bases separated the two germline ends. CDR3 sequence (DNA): TGTGCCAGCAGCTTAGACGGTACACAGGATACGCAGTATTTT. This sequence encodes CASSLDGTQDTQYF.

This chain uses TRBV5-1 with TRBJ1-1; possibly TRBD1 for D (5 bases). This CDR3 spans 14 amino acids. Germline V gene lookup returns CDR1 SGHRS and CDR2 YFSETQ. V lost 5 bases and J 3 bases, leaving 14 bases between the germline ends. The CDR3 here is CASRIVGGYTEAFF. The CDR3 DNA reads TGCGCCAGCAGGATTGTCGGGGGGTACACTGAAGCTTTCTTT.

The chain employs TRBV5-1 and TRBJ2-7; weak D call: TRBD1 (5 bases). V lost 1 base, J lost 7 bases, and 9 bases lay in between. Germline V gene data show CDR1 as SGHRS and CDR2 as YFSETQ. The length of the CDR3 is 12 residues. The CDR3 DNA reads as TGCGCCAGCAGCTTGACGACAGAAGAGCAGTACTTC. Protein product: CASSLTTEEQYF. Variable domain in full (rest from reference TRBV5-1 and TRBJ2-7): KAGVTQTPRYLIKTRGQQVTLSCSPISGHRSVSWYQQTPGQGLQFLFEYFSETQRNKGNFPGRFSGRQFSNSRSEMNVSTLELGDSALYLCASSLTTEEQYFGPGTRLTVT.